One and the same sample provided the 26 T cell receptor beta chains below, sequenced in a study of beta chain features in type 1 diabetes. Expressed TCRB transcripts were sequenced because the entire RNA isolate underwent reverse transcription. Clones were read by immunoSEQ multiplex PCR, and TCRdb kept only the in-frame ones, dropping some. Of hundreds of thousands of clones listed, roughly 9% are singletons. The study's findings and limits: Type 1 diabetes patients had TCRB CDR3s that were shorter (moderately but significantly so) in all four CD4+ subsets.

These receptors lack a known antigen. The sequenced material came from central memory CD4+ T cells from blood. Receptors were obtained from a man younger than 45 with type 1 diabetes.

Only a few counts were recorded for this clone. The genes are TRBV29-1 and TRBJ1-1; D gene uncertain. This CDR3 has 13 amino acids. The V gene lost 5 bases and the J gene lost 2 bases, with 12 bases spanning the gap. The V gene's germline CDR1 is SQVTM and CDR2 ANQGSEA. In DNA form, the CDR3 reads TGCAGCGTTAGGTCCCCGATAAACACTGAAGCTTTCTTT. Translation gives CSVRSPINTEAFF.

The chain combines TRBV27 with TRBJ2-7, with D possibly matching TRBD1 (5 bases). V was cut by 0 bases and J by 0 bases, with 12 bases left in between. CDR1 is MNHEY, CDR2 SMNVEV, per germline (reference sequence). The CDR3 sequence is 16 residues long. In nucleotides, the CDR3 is TGTGCCAGCAGTTTATCGATGGGGCGGAACTCCTACGAGCAGTACTTC. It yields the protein CASSLSMGRNSYEQYF.

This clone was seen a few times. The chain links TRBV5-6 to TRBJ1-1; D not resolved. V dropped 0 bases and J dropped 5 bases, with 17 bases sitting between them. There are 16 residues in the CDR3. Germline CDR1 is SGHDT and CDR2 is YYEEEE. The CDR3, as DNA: TGTGCCAGCAGCTTGGCCGACAACAGAGGGAGGACTGAAGCTTTCTTT. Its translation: CASSLADNRGRTEAFF.

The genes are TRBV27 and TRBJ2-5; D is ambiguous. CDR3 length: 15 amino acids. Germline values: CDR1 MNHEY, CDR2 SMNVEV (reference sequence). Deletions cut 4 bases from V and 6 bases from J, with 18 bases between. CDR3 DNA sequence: TGTGCCAGCAGTTCCATGGCGTCAGGCCGAAAGACCCAGTACTTC. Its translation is CASSSMASGRKTQYF.

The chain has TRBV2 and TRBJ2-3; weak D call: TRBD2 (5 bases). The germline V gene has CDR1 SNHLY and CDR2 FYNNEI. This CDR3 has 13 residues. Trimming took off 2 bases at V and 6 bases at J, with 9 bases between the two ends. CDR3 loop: CASSELASDTQYF. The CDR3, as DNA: TGTGCCAGCAGTGAACTAGCTTCCGATACGCAGTATTTT.

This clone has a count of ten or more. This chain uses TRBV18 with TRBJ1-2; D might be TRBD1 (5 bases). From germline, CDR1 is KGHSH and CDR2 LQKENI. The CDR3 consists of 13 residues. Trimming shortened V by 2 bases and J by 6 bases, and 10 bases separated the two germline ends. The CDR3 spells CASSPGGGHGYTF. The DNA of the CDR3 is TGTGCCAGCTCACCAGGGGGAGGACATGGCTACACCTTC. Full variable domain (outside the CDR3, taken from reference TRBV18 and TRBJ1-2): NAGVMQNPRHLVRRRGQEARLRCSPMKGHSHVYWYRQLPEEGLKFMVYLQKENIIDESGMPKERFSAEFPKEGPSILRIQQVVRGDSAAYFCASSPGGGHGYTFGSGTRLTVV.

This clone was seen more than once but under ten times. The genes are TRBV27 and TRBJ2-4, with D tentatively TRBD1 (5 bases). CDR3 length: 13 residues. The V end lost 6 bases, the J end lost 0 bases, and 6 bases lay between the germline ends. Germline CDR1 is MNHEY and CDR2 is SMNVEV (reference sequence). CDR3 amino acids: CASRGLAKNIQYF. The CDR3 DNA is TGTGCCAGCAGGGGGCTAGCCAAAAACATTCAGTACTTC.

The CDR3 DNA sequence: TGTGCCAGCAGCTTCGAGCGGGGGCTGAATACGCAGTATTTT. It specifies CASSFERGLNTQYF. This rearrangement joins TRBV7-2 to TRBJ2-3, with 8 nucleotides matching TRBD2. With V trimmed by 3 bases and J by 7 bases, 6 bases remained unmatched. Germline CDR1 is SGHTA and CDR2 is FQGNSA. The CDR3 contains 14 residues.

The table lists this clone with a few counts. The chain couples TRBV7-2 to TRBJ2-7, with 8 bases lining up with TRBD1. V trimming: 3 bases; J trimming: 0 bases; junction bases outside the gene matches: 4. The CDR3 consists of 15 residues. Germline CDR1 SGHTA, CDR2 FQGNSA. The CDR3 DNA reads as TGTGCCAGCAGCTTTTACAGGGGGACCTCCTACGAGCAGTACTTC. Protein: CASSFYRGTSYEQYF.

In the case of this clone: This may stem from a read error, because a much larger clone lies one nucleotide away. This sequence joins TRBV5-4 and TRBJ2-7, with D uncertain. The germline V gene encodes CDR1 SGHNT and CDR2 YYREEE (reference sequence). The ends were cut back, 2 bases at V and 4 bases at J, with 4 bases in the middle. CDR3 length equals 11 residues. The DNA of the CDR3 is TGTGCCAGCAGCTTAGCTTACGAGCAGTACTTC. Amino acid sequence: CASSLAYEQYF.

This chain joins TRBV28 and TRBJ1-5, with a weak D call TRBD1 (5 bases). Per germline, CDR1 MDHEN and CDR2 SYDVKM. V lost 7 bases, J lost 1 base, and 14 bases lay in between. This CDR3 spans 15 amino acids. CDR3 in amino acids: CASTIPGRSNQPQHF. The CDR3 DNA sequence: TGTGCCAGCACCATACCGGGACGAAGCAATCAGCCCCAGCATTTT.

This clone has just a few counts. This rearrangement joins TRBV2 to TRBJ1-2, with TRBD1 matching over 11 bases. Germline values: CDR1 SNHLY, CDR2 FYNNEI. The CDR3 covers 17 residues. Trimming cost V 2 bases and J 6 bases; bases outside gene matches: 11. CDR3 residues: CASSEFLVDRGHNGYTF. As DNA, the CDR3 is TGTGCCAGCAGTGAATTCCTCGTGGACAGGGGGCATAATGGCTACACCTTC.

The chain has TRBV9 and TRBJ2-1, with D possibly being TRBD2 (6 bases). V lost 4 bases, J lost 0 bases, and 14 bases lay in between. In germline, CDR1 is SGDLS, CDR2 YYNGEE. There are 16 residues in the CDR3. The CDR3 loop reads CASSSPPGDSYNEQFF. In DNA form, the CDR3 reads TGTGCCAGCAGCTCCCCCCCGGGGGACTCCTACAATGAGCAGTTCTTC.

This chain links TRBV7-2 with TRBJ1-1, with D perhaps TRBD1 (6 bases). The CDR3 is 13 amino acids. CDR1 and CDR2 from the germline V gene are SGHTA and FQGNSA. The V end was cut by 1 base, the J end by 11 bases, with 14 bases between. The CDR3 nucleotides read TGTGCCAGCAGCTTAGATCCCGGGCAGGGGGCTTTCTTT. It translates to CASSLDPGQGAFF.

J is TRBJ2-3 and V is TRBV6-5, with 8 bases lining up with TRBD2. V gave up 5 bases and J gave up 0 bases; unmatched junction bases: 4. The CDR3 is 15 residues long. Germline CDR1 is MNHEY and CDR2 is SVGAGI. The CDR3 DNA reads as TGTGCCAGCAGTCCAACTAGCGGAAGCACAGATACGCAGTATTTT. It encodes CASSPTSGSTDTQYF.

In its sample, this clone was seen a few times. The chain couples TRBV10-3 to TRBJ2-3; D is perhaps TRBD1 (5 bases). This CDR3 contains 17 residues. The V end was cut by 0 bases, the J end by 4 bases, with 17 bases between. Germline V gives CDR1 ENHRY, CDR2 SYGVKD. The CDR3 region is CAISESIGRVGPDTQYF. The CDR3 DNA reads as TGTGCCATCAGTGAGTCGATTGGCAGGGTGGGGCCAGATACGCAGTATTTT.

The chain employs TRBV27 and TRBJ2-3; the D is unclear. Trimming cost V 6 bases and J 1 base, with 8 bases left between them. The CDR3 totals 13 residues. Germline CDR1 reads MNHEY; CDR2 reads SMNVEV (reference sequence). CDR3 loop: CASSARGTDTQYF. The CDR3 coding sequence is TGTGCCAGCAGCGCACGAGGCACAGATACGCAGTATTTT.

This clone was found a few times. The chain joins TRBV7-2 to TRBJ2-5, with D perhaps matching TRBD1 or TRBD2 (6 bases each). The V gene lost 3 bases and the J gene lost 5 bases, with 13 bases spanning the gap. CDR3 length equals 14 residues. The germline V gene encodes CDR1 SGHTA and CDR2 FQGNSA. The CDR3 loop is CASSFLGGWETQYF. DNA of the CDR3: TGTGCCAGCAGCTTCCTCGGGGGCTGGGAGACCCAGTACTTC.

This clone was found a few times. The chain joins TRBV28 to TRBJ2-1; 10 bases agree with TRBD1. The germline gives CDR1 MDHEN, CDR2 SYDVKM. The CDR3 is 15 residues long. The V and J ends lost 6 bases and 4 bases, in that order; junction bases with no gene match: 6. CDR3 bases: TGTGCCAGCAGGACAGGGGGCGCGGGTTACAATGAGCAGTTCTTC. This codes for CASRTGGAGYNEQFF.

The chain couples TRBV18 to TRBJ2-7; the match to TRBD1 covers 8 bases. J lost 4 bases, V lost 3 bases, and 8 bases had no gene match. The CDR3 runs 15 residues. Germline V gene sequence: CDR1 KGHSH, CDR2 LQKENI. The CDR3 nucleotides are TGTGCCAGCTCACCCATGGCAGGGGGCTCATACGAGCAGTACTTC. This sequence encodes CASSPMAGGSYEQYF. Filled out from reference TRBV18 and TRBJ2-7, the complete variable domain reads NAGVMQNPRHLVRRRGQEARLRCSPMKGHSHVYWYRQLPEEGLKFMVYLQKENIIDESGMPKERFSAEFPKEGPSILRIQQVVRGDSAAYFCASSPMAGGSYEQYFGPGTRLTVT.

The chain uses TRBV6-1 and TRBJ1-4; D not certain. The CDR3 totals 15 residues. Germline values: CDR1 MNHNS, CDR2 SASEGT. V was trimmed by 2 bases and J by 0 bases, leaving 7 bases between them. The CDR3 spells CASSELRSTNEKLFF. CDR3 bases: TGTGCCAGCAGTGAATTAAGATCAACTAATGAAAAACTGTTTTTT.

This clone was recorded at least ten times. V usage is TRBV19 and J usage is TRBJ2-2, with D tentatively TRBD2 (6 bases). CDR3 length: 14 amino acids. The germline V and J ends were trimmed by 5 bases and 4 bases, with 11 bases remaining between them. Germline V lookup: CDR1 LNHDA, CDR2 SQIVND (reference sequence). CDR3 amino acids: CASSLGLPTGELFF. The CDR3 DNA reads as TGTGCCAGTAGTTTGGGACTGCCCACCGGGGAGCTGTTTTTT.

The CDR3 region is CASSGGRTVSGNTIYF. DNA of the CDR3: TGTGCCAGCAGTGGAGGAAGGACCGTCTCTGGAAACACCATATATTTT. The genes are TRBV6-1 and TRBJ1-3, with no clear D. CDR1 MNHNS and CDR2 SASEGT come from the germline V gene. V dropped 4 bases and J dropped 0 bases, with 13 bases sitting between them. The CDR3 is made up of 16 amino acids.

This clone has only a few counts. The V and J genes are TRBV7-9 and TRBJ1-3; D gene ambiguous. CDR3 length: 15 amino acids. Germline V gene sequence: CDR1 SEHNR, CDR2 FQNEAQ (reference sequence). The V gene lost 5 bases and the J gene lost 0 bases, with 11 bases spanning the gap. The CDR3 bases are TGTGCCAGCAGCCGTGCGGTCATCTCTGGAAACACCATATATTTT. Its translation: CASSRAVISGNTIYF.

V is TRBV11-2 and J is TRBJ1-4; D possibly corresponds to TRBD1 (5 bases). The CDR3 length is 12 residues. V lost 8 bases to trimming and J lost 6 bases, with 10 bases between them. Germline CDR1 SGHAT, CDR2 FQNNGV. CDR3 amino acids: CASSGHHEKLFF. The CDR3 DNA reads TGTGCCAGCTCCGGACACCATGAAAAACTGTTTTTT.

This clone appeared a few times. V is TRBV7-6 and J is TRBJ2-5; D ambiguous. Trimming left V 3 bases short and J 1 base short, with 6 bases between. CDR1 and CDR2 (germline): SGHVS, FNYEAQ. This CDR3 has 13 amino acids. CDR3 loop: CASSLVSQETQYF. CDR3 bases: TGTGCCAGCAGCTTGGTCAGCCAAGAGACCCAGTACTTC.